This T cell receptor beta chain originates from a study of OX40 agonist ivuxolimab in advanced cancers. Study-wide context: Aged about 20 to 85 with a mean of 60 years, they were around 83% male. The eligibility criteria allowed prior anti-PD-1, anti-PD-L1 or anti-CTLA-4 therapy, and around 38% had some.

Sequencing was performed with immunoSEQ multiplex PCR; in TCRdb, only in-frame clones are kept and a portion is missing. Found here are 70,000 or so clones, roughly 85% of them singletons; the top ten hold roughly 4%. As to this clone: The target antigen is unknown.

Study-wide results and caveats: CD4+ T cells averaged fewer expanded clones than CD8+ T cells.

The trim removed 3 bases at V and 7 bases at J, leaving 9 bases unmatched. Germline CDR1 reads SGDLS; CDR2 reads YYNGEE. The CDR3 totals 15 residues. This specimen was CD4+ or CD8+ T cells sorted from blood, taken in a trial of the OX40 agonist ivuxolimab. This clonotype was obtained from an adult with an advanced solid tumor such as melanoma, head and neck, liver or kidney cancer. This chain uses TRBV9 with TRBJ2-1, with 8 nucleotides matching TRBD1. The CDR3, as DNA: TGTGCCAGCAGCGCCAAGGACAGGGTAAATAATGAGCAGTTCTTC. Protein: CASSAKDRVNNEQFF.